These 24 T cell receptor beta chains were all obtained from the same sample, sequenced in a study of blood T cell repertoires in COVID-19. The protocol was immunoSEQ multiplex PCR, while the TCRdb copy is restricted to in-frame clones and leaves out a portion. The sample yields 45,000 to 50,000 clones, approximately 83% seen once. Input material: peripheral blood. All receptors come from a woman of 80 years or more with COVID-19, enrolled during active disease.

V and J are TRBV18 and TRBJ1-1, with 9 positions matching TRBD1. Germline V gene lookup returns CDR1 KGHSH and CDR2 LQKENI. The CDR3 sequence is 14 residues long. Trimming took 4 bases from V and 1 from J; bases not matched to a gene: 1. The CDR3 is CASSRQGGNTEAFF. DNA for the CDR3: TGTGCCAGCTCACGACAGGGGGGGAACACTGAAGCTTTCTTT.

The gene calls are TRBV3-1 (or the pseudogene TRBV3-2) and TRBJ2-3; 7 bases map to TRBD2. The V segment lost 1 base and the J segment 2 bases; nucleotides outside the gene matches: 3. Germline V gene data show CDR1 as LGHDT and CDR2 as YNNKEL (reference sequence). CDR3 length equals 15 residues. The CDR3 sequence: CASSQGGTNTDTQYF. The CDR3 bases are TGTGCCAGCAGCCAAGGGGGGACTAACACAGATACGCAGTATTTT.

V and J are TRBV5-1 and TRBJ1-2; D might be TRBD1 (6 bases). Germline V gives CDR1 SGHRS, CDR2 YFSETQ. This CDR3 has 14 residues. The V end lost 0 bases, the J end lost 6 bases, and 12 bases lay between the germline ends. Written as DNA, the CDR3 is TGCGCCAGCAGCTTGGAGTGGACAGCGGATGGCTACACCTTC. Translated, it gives CASSLEWTADGYTF.

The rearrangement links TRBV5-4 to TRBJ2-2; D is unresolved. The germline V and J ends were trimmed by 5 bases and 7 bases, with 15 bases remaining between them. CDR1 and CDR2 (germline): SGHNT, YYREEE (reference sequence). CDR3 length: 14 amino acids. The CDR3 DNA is TGTGCCAGCAGTCCACCCTCTAAAGACGGGGAGCTGTTTTTT. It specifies CASSPPSKDGELFF.

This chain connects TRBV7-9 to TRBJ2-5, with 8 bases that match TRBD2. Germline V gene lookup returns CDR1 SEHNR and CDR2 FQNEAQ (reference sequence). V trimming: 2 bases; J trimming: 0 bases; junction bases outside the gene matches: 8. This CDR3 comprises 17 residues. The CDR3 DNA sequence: TGTGCCAGCAGCTTACTGGGACTAGTCGGATACCAAGAGACCCAGTACTTC. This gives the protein CASSLLGLVGYQETQYF.

The CDR3 DNA follows: TGTGCCAGCAGCGACACACAGGGATCGGGGGAGACCCAGTACTTC. It codes for CASSDTQGSGETQYF. The chain recombines TRBV11-3 with TRBJ2-5; perhaps TRBD1 as D (6 bases). The length of the CDR3 is 15 residues. V was shortened by 5 bases and J by 5 bases, with 18 bases between the two germline ends. Germline V gene lookup returns CDR1 SGHNT and CDR2 YENEEA.

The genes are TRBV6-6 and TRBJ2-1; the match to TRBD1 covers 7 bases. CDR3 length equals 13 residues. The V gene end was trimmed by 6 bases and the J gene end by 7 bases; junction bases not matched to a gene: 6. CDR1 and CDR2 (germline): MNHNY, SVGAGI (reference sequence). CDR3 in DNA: TGTGCCAGCAGAACAACAGGGGCGAATGAGCAGTTCTTC. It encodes CASRTTGANEQFF.

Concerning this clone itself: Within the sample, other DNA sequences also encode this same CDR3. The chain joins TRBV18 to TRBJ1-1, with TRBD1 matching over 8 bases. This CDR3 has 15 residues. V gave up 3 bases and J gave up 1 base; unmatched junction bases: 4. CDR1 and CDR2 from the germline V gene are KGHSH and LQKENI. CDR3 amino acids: CASSPYGTGNTEAFF. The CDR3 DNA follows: TGTGCCAGCTCACCGTACGGGACAGGGAACACTGAAGCTTTCTTT.

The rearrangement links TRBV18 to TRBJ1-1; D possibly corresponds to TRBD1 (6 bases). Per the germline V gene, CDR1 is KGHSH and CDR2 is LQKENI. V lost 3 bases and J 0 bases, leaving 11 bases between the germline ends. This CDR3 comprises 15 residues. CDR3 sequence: CASSPHRDLNTEAFF. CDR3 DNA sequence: TGTGCCAGCTCACCCCACAGGGACCTGAACACTGAAGCTTTCTTT.

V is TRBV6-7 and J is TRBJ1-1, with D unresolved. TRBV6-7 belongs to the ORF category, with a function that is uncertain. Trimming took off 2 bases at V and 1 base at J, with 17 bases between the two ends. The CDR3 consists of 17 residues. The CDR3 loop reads CASSYPEGCGANTEAFF. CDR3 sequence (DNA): TGTGCCAGCAGTTACCCGGAGGGTTGCGGTGCGAACACTGAAGCTTTCTTT.

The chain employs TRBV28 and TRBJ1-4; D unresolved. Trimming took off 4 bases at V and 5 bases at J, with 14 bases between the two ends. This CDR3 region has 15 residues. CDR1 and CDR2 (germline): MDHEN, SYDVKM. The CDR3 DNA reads TGTGCCAGCAGTTCCACAGACGATCTAAATGAAAAACTGTTTTTT. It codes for CASSSTDDLNEKLFF.

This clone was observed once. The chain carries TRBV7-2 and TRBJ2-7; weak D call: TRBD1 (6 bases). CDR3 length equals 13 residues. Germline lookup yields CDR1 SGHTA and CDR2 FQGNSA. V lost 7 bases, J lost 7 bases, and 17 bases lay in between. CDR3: CASNKQGMREQYF. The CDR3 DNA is TGTGCCAGCAACAAACAGGGCATGAGGGAGCAGTACTTC.

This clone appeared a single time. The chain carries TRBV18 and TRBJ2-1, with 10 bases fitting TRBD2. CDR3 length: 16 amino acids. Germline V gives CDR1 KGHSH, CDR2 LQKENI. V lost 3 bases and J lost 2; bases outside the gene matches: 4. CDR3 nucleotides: TGTGCCAGCTCACCGAGCGGGGGGGCCACCTACAATGAGCAGTTCTTC. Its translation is CASSPSGGATYNEQFF. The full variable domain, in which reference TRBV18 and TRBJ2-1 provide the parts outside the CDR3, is NAGVMQNPRHLVRRRGQEARLRCSPMKGHSHVYWYRQLPEEGLKFMVYLQKENIIDESGMPKERFSAEFPKEGPSILRIQQVVRGDSAAYFCASSPSGGATYNEQFFGPGTRLTVL.

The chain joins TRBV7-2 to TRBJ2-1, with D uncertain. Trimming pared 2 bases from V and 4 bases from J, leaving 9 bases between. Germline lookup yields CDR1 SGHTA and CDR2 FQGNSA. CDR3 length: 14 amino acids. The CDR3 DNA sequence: TGTGCCAGCAGCTTATTGTCCGGTTACAATGAGCAGTTCTTC. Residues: CASSLLSGYNEQFF.

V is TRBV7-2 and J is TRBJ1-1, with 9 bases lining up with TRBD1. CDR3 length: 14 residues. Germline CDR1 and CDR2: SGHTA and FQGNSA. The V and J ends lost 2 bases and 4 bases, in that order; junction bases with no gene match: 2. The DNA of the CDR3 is TGTGCCAGCAGCTTACAGACAGGGGGCACTGAAGCTTTCTTT. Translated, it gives CASSLQTGGTEAFF.

The CDR3, as DNA: TGTGCCAGCAGGGGGGGTCTCTCTGGAAACACCATATATTTT. It yields the protein CASRGGLSGNTIYF. This chain joins TRBV6-5 and TRBJ1-3, with D perhaps TRBD1 (5 bases). The CDR3 totals 14 residues. The germline V gene encodes CDR1 MNHEY and CDR2 SVGAGI. The V and J ends lost 6 bases and 0 bases respectively, with 9 bases between them.

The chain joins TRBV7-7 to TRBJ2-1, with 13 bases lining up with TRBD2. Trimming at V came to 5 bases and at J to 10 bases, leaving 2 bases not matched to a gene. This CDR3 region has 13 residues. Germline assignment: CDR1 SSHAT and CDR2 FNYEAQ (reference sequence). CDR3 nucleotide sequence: TGTGCCAGCAGCACGGGACTAGCGGGAGAGCAGTTCTTC. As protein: CASSTGLAGEQFF.

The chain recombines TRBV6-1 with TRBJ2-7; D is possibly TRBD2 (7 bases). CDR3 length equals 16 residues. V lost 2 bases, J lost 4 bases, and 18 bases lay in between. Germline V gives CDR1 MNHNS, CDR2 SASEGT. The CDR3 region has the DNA TGTGCCAGCAGTGAATTAGCTGGGGGGGCTGTATACGAGCAGTACTTC. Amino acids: CASSELAGGAVYEQYF.

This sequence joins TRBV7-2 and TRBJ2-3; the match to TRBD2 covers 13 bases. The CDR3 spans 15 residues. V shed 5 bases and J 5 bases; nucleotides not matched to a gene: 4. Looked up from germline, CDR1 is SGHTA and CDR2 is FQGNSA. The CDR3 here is CASSRRTSGGDTQYF. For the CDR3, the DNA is TGTGCCAGCAGCCGGAGGACTAGCGGGGGAGATACGCAGTATTTT.

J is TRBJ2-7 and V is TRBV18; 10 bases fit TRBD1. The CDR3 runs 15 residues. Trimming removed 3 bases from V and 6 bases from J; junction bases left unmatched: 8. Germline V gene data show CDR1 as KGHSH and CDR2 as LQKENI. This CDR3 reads CASSPIPGQGSEQYF. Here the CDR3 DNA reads TGTGCCAGCTCACCGATCCCGGGACAGGGGAGCGAGCAGTACTTC.

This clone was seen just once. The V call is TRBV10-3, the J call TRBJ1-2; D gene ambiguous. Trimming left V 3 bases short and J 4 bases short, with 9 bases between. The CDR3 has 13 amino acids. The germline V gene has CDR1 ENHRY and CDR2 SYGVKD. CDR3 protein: CAISDREAYGYTF. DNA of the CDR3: TGTGCCATCAGTGACCGAGAGGCCTATGGCTACACCTTC.

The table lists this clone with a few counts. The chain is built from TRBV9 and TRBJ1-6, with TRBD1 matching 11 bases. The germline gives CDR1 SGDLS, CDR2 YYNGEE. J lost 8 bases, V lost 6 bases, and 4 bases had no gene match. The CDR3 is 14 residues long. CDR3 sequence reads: CASNQGQGDSPLHF. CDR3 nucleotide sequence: TGTGCCAGCAACCAGGGACAGGGGGATTCACCCCTCCACTTT.

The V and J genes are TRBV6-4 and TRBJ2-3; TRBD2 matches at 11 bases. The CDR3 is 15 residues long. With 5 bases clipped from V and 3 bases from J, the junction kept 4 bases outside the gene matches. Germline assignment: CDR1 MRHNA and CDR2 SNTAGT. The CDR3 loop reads CASSSTSGVTDTQYF. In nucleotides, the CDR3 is TGTGCCAGCAGTTCGACTAGCGGGGTAACAGATACGCAGTATTTT.

CDR3 bases: TGTGCCAGCAGCCTAAGGTCCCGGTCGGGTGGGGAGGGTGAAAAACTGTTTTTT. This translates into CASSLRSRSGGEGEKLFF. The chain carries TRBV7-2 and TRBJ1-4; D not resolved. This CDR3 region has 18 residues. The ends were cut back, 5 bases at V and 7 bases at J, with 26 bases in the middle. CDR1 SGHTA and CDR2 FQGNSA come from the germline V gene. Full variable domain (missing parts from reference TRBV7-2 and TRBJ1-4): GAGVSQSPSNKVTEKGKDVELRCDPISGHTALYWYRQSLGQGLEFLIYFQGNSAPDKSGLPSDRFSAERTGGSVSTLTIQRTQQEDSAVYLCASSLRSRSGGEGEKLFFGSGTQLSVL.